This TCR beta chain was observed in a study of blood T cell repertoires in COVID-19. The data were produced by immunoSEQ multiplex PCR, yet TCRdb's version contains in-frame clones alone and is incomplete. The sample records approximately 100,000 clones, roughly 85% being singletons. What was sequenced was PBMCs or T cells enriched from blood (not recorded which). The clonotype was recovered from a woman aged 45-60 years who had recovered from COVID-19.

The CDR3: CASSLAMDRDAHEQYF. The CDR3 DNA reads TGTGCCAGCAGCTTGGCCATGGACAGGGACGCCCACGAGCAGTACTTC. The rearrangement uses TRBV5-6 and TRBJ2-7; 8 bases are a match to TRBD1. Unmatched junction bases numbered 10, after V lost 0 bases and J lost 5 bases. Germline V gene data show CDR1 as SGHDT and CDR2 as YYEEEE. This CDR3 region has 16 residues.